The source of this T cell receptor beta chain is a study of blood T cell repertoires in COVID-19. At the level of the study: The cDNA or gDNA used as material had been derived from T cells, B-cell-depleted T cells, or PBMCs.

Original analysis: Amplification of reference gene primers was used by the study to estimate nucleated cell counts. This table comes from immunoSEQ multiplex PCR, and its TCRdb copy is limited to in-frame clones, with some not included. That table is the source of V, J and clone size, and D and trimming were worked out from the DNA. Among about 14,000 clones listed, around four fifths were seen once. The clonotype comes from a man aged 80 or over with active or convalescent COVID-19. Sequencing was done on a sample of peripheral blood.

CDR3 sequence reads: CASSSNRGTGRSEKLFF. Here the CDR3 DNA reads TGTGCCAGCAGCTCAAACCGCGGGACAGGGCGAAGTGAAAAACTGTTTTTT. The chain combines TRBV7-9 with TRBJ1-4, with 9 bases that match TRBD1. V gave up 4 bases and J gave up 7 bases; unmatched junction bases: 13. Per germline, CDR1 SEHNR and CDR2 FQNEAQ (reference sequence). CDR3 length: 17 amino acids.